The TCR beta chain under discussion was sequenced for a study of shared clonotypes between healthy human individuals. Study findings and constraints: Sequencing depth was a factor that was expected to affect clonotype sharing among donors.

Only in-frame clones appear in the TCRdb table, and some are missing; sequencing was by immunoSEQ multiplex PCR. In the table there are about 730,000 clones, over 60% of which are singletons. Memory CD4+ cells were the fraction left after CD45RA+ naive selection. A note on this clone: The antigen is not known.

V was trimmed by 4 bases and J by 4 bases, leaving 17 bases between them. Germline values: CDR1 LNHDA, CDR2 SQIVND (reference sequence). This CDR3 has 16 residues. The TCR sequence derives from a woman aged 25 to 39 in good health. Sequenced material: memory CD4+ T cells sorted from blood. As for subset: CD45RA-negative fraction. The chain has TRBV19 and TRBJ1-3; D is possibly TRBD1 (5 bases). CDR3 sequence: CASSNLPAGVGNTIYF. CDR3 nucleotide sequence: TGTGCCAGTAGTAACCTGCCGGCGGGGGTCGGAAACACCATATATTTT.